What follows are 18 T cell receptor beta chains derived from one specimen sequenced in a study of cytomegalovirus exposure and HLA in healthy donors. The PCR contained 60 Vbeta and 13 Jbeta primers. The table came from immunoSEQ multiplex PCR; TCRdb's copy has only in-frame clones and leaves some out. The table shows under 70,000 clones, with around 70% occurring only once. What was sequenced was PBMCs. These receptors were collected from an older woman in good health and CMV-seropositive.

This clone turned up a few times. J is TRBJ2-5 and V is TRBV18; the match to TRBD1 covers 8 bases. The CDR3 has 15 amino acids. The germline V gene encodes CDR1 KGHSH and CDR2 LQKENI. Unmatched junction bases numbered 7, after V lost 2 bases and J lost 5 bases. CDR3 amino acids: CASSPSGGGLETQYF. CDR3 DNA: TGTGCCAGCTCACCATCAGGGGGCGGTTTGGAGACCCAGTACTTC.

The V gene is TRBV7-8, the J gene TRBJ1-1; unclear D gene. Deletions cut 1 base from V and 2 bases from J, with 8 bases between. Germline CDR1 reads SGHVS; CDR2 reads FQNEAQ. This CDR3 has 14 amino acids. The CDR3 here is CASSLEARNTEAFF. The DNA of the CDR3 is TGTGCCAGCAGCTTAGAAGCGCGAAACACTGAAGCTTTCTTT.

This sequence joins TRBV28 and TRBJ2-7; 10 bases line up with TRBD2. The CDR3 has 15 amino acids. J lost 2 bases, V lost 4 bases, and 5 bases had no gene match. CDR1 MDHEN and CDR2 SYDVKM come from the germline V gene. The CDR3 DNA sequence: TGTGCCAGCAGTTCTAGCGGGGGCGCGACCTACGAGCAGTACTTC. This translates into CASSSSGGATYEQYF.

CDR3 sequence: CASSRDRGTDTQYF. In nucleotides, the CDR3 is TGTGCCAGCAGCAGGGACAGGGGCACAGATACGCAGTATTTT. The rearrangement joins TRBV6-6 to TRBJ2-3; 9 bases map to TRBD1. J was trimmed by 1 base and V by 6 bases; bases with no gene match: 2. This CDR3 is 14 amino acids long. Per germline, CDR1 MNHNY and CDR2 SVGAGI (reference sequence).

There are a few counts of this clone. V and J are TRBV6-5 and TRBJ1-6; a weak D match, TRBD1 (5 bases). In germline, CDR1 is MNHEY, CDR2 SVGAGI. Trimming stripped 0 bases from V and 5 bases from J, with 8 bases between. The CDR3 contains 15 residues. CDR3 coding DNA: TGTGCCAGCAGTTACTCCCCGACAGATAATTCACCCCTCCACTTT. Protein sequence: CASSYSPTDNSPLHF.

The chain employs TRBV4-3 and TRBJ1-3, with 7 bases fitting TRBD1. The length of the CDR3 is 17 residues. J lost 1 base, V lost 0 bases, and 6 bases had no gene match. Germline values: CDR1 LGHNA, CDR2 YSLEER. The CDR3 protein is CASSQDAYRGSGNTIYF. The CDR3 DNA is TGCGCCAGCAGCCAAGATGCGTACAGGGGATCTGGAAACACCATATATTTT.

The rearrangement uses TRBV5-1 and TRBJ2-2; 11 bases line up with TRBD1. Per the germline V gene, CDR1 is SGHRS and CDR2 is YFSETQ. The J segment lost 0 bases and the V segment lost 4 bases, leaving 2 bases of the junction unmatched. The CDR3 is made up of 16 amino acids. CDR3 sequence: CASSPGQGANTGELFF. In nucleotides, the CDR3 is TGCGCCAGCAGCCCGGGACAGGGGGCGAACACCGGGGAGCTGTTTTTT.

This chain links TRBV6-1 with TRBJ1-5; 8 bases map to TRBD1. V lost 2 bases and J lost 0; bases outside the gene matches: 3. Germline V gene lookup returns CDR1 MNHNS and CDR2 SASEGT. The CDR3 sequence is 16 residues long. CDR3 nucleotide sequence: TGTGCCAGCAGTGAACAGGGGGCGGATAGCAATCAGCCCCAGCATTTT. Residues: CASSEQGADSNQPQHF.

The chain is built from TRBV18 and TRBJ2-1, with 11 bases identical to TRBD1. This CDR3 contains 16 residues. Looked up from germline, CDR1 is KGHSH and CDR2 is LQKENI. Unmatched junction bases numbered 4, after V lost 3 bases and J lost 3 bases. CDR3 in DNA: TGTGCCAGCTCACCGACGGACAGGGGGCTCTACAATGAGCAGTTCTTC. The encoded protein is CASSPTDRGLYNEQFF.

The rearrangement joins TRBV15 to TRBJ2-5; D possibly corresponds to TRBD1 (6 bases). Trimming stripped 4 bases from V and 0 bases from J, with 15 bases between. The CDR3 length is 16 residues. The germline V gene has CDR1 LNHNV and CDR2 YYDKDF (reference sequence). CDR3 sequence reads: CATSIGQTLYQETQYF. In nucleotides, the CDR3 is TGTGCCACCAGCATCGGACAGACCTTGTACCAAGAGACCCAGTACTTC.

This clone was detected only a few times. The chain joins TRBV27 to TRBJ1-4; possible D gene TRBD1, 6 bases. Trimming pared 0 bases from V and 10 bases from J, leaving 9 bases between. CDR1 MNHEY and CDR2 SMNVEV come from the germline V gene (reference sequence). The CDR3 is made up of 13 amino acids. The CDR3 loop reads CASSLSGQRKLFF. The CDR3 region has the DNA TGTGCCAGCAGTTTATCCGGACAGAGAAAACTGTTTTTT. Based on the CDR3 plus reference TRBV27 and TRBJ1-4, the full variable domain is EAQVTQNPRYLITVTGKKLTVTCSQNMNHEYMSWYRQDPGLGLRQIYYSMNVEVTDKGDVPEGYKVSRKEKRNFPLILESPSPNQTSLYFCASSLSGQRKLFFGSGTQLSVL.

Regarding this clone: An end of the junction differs from the germline gene, which may be a read error. This same CDR3 is encoded by further DNA sequences in the sample. The rearrangement uses TRBV4-3 and TRBJ1-1, with TRBD1 matching over 9 bases. The length of the CDR3 is 14 residues. CDR1 and CDR2 from the germline V gene are LGHNA and YSLEER. CDR3 protein: CASSKGQGYTEAFF. In DNA form, the CDR3 reads TGCGCCAGCAGCAAGGGACAGGGTTACACCGAAGCTTTCTTT.

This clone is a singleton in its sample. The chain combines TRBV4-3 with TRBJ1-2; no reliable D call. The V gene lost 2 bases and the J gene lost 4 bases, with 11 bases spanning the gap. This CDR3 has 14 residues. Germline CDR1 is LGHNA and CDR2 is YSLEER. CDR3 in amino acids: CASSQTHGVYGYTF. The CDR3 nucleotides read TGCGCCAGCAGCCAAACACACGGGGTCTATGGCTACACCTTC.

There are a few counts of this clone. The J gene is TRBJ2-5, the V gene TRBV7-2; 8 bases agree with TRBD1. J gave up 1 base and V 4 bases, and 2 bases lay outside the gene matches. CDR3 size: 14 residues. The germline V gene has CDR1 SGHTA and CDR2 FQGNSA. The chain's CDR3 is CASSSTGGQETQYF. CDR3 DNA: TGTGCCAGCAGCTCCACAGGGGGCCAAGAGACCCAGTACTTC.

This clone has just a few counts. CDR3 protein: CASIIPSQRGPTDTQYF. CDR3 DNA sequence: TGTGCCAGCATCATCCCCTCACAGCGGGGGCCCACAGATACGCAGTATTTT. This chain links TRBV6-4 with TRBJ2-3, with 8 bases identical to TRBD2. This CDR3 is 17 amino acids long. CDR1 is MRHNA, CDR2 SNTAGT, per germline. V was clipped by 7 bases and J by 2 bases; unmatched bases: 14.

The V gene is TRBV7-2, the J gene TRBJ1-2, with TRBD1 as a possible D gene (5 bases). V was clipped by 1 base and J by 4 bases, with 10 bases between them. The CDR3 sequence is 14 residues long. Germline loops: CDR1 SGHTA, CDR2 FQGNSA. As DNA, the CDR3 is TGTGCCAGCAGCTTAGAGCAGGGAAGCTATGGCTACACCTTC. As protein: CASSLEQGSYGYTF.

This clone has a handful of counts. V usage is TRBV14 and J usage is TRBJ1-2; the match to TRBD1 covers 8 bases. The V gene end was trimmed by 3 bases and the J gene end by 1 base; junction bases not matched to a gene: 4. This CDR3 has 15 residues. Germline-derived CDR1 and CDR2 are SGHDN and FVKESK. CDR3 coding DNA: TGTGCCAGCAGCCAGCCGGGACAGGATAACTATGGCTACACCTTC. The encoded protein is CASSQPGQDNYGYTF.

This chain uses TRBV6-5 with TRBJ1-2, with D possibly being TRBD1 (5 bases). The ends were cut back, 5 bases at V and 5 bases at J, with 12 bases in the middle. The length of the CDR3 is 13 residues. CDR1 and CDR2 from the germline V gene are MNHEY and SVGAGI. The CDR3 DNA follows: TGTGCCAGCAGTACTGGGGGGGGGTATGGCTACACCTTC. It encodes CASSTGGGYGYTF.